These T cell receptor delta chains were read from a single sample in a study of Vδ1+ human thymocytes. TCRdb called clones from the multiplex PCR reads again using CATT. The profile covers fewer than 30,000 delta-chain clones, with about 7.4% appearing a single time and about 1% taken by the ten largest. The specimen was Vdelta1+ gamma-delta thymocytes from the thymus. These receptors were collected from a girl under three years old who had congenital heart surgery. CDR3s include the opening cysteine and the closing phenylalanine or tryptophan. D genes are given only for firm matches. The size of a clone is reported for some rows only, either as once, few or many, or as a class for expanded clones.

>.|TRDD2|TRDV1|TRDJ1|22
CALGGWGLPTAYPFKDTDKLIF
TGTGCTCTTGGGGGTTGGGGTCTTCCTACGGCTTACCCTTTCAAGGACACCGATAAACTCATCTTT
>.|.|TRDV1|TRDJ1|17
CALGELISTSDTDKLIF
TGTGCTCTTGGGGAACTCATTTCAACTTCCGACACCGATAAACTCATCTTT
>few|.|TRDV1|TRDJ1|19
CALGVRFSAYYGDTDKLIF
TGTGCTCTTGGGGTACGTTTCTCGGCGTACTATGGGGACACCGATAAACTCATCTTT
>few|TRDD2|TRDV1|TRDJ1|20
CALGELKDFLHVLDTDKLIF
TGTGCTCTTGGGGAACTCAAAGACTTCCTACACGTACTGGACACCGATAAACTCATCTTT
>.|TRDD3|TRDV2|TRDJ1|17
CACGTSTGGYAGAGLIF
TGTGCCTGTGGCACCTCTACTGGGGGATACGCCGGGGCGGGGCTCATCTTT
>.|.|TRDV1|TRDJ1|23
CALGESGLSYIKGPRQYTDKLIF
TGTGCTCTTGGGGAAAGCGGCTTATCCTATATAAAGGGACCAAGACAGTACACCGATAAACTCATCTTT
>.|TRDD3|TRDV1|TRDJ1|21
CALGVTTFPFWGIAYTDKLIF
TGTGCTCTTGGGGTAACCACGTTCCCCTTTTGGGGGATAGCGTACACCGATAAACTCATCTTT
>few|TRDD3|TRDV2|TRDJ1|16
CACDTWGYGSSDKLIF
TGTGCCTGTGACACGTGGGGATACGGGTCGTCCGATAAACTCATCTTT
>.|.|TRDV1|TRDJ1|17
CALGEPRIPWHTDKLIF
TGTGCTCTTGGGGAACCGAGAATACCATGGCACACCGATAAACTCATCTTT
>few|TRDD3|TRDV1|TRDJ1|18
CALGEPFLRFGGYGKLIF
TGTGCTCTTGGGGAACCCTTCCTACGGTTTGGGGGATACGGTAAACTCATCTTT
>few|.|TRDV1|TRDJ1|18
CALGELLPGDQYTDKLIF
TGTGCTCTTGGGGAACTCTTGCCTGGGGACCAGTACACCGATAAACTCATCTTT
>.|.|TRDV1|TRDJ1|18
CALSLTGLPLGITDKLIF
TGTGCTCTATCCCTCACCGGCCTTCCGCTGGGGATCACCGATAAACTCATCTTT
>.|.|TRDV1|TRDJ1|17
CALGEPLRSPYTDKLIF
TGTGCTCTTGGGGAACCTTTAAGGTCCCCGTACACCGATAAACTCATCTTT
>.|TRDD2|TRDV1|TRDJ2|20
CALGEPLLPATQPLTAQLFF
TGTGCTCTTGGGGAGCCCCTCCTTCCTGCTACACAACCTTTGACAGCACAACTCTTCTTT
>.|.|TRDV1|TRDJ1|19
CALGPTTFLLSLGADKLIF
TGTGCTCTTGGGCCTACCACCTTCCTACTATCACTGGGGGCGGATAAACTCATCTTT
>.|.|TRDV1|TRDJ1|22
CALGEFRSGGSGRYVNTDKLIF
TGTGCTCTTGGGGAATTTAGGTCCGGGGGGTCCGGGCGATACGTGAACACCGATAAACTCATCTTT
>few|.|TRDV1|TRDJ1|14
CALEEDGYTDKLIF
TGTGCTCTTGAGGAGGACGGGTACACCGATAAACTCATCTTT
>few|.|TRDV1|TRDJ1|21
CALGEGTSGPTRPCYTDKLIF
TGTGCTCTTGGGGAAGGGACCTCTGGACCCACTCGGCCTTGTTACACCGATAAACTCATCTTT
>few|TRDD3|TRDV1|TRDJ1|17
CALGLLGVLGDTDKLIF
TGTGCTCTTGGGCTCCTCGGTGTACTGGGGGATACCGATAAACTCATCTTT
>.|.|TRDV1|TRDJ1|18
CAPGELIWDPSYTDKLIF
TGTGCTCCTGGGGAACTGATCTGGGATCCCTCGTACACCGATAAACTCATCTTT
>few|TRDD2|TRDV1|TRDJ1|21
CALGAGLPTTTEAGGWNKLIF
TGTGCTCTTGGGGCAGGCCTTCCTACTACTACTGAGGCAGGAGGGTGGAATAAACTCATCTTT
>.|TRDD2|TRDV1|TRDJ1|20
CALGELIFLRSLPYTDKLIF
TGTGCTCTTGGGGAACTTATCTTCCTACGGTCTCTACCGTACACCGATAAACTCATCTTT
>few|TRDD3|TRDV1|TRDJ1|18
CALGLTPNRNWGTDKLIF
TGTGCTCTTGGACTCACCCCTAACCGGAACTGGGGGACCGATAAACTCATCTTT
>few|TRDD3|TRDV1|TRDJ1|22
CALGEGGPLLPPGDNGTDKLIF
TGTGCTCTTGGGGAAGGGGGTCCCCTACTGCCCCCGGGGGATAACGGCACCGATAAACTCATCTTT
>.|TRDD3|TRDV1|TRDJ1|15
CALGIRWGNTDKLIF
TGTGCTCTTGGGATCCGTTGGGGGAACACCGATAAACTCATCTTT
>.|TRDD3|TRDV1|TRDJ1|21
CALGELGSGSYWGISADKLIF
TGTGCTCTTGGGGAACTAGGTAGCGGATCGTACTGGGGGATATCGGCCGATAAACTCATCTTT
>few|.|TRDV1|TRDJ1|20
CALGTPPPFLGGEYTDKLIF
TGTGCTCTTGGGACCCCCCCTCCTTTCCTAGGAGGCGAATACACCGATAAACTCATCTTT
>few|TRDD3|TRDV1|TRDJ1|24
CALGELRASYLETGGYDYTDKLIF
TGTGCTCTTGGGGAACTGAGGGCCTCCTACTTGGAGACTGGGGGATACGACTACACCGATAAACTCATCTTT
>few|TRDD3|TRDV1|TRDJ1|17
CALGEGPGGYSTDKLIF
TGTGCTCTTGGGGAAGGTCCTGGGGGATACTCCACCGATAAACTCATCTTT
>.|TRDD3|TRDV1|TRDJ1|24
CALGELYPFLPYWGIRGNTDKLIF
TGTGCTCTTGGGGAACTATACCCCTTCCTCCCCTACTGGGGGATACGAGGTAACACCGATAAACTCATCTTT
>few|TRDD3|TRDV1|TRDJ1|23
CALGERFSNYRDVLGVITDKLIF
TGTGCTCTTGGGGAGCGGTTTTCGAATTACCGGGACGTACTGGGGGTTATCACCGATAAACTCATCTTT
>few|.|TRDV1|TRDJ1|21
CALGDFLFKGTGGTYTDKLIF
TGTGCTCTTGGGGACTTCCTATTCAAGGGGACTGGGGGGACCTACACCGATAAACTCATCTTT
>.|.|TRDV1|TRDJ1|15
CALGELSLRDDKLIF
TGTGCTCTTGGGGAACTGTCCCTTCGCGATGATAAACTCATCTTT
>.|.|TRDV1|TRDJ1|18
CALGEPIFAPRTGDKLIF
TGTGCTCTTGGGGAACCCATATTTGCGCCTAGAACTGGGGATAAACTCATCTTT
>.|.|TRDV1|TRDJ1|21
CALGELGERSWGTEYTDKLIF
TGTGCTCTTGGGGAACTAGGTGAGAGGTCCTGGGGTACCGAGTACACCGATAAACTCATCTTT
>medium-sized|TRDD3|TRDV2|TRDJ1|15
CACAYTGGYAHKLIF
TGTGCCTGTGCCTACACTGGGGGATACGCGCATAAACTCATCTTT
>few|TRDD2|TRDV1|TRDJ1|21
CALGGEGLPTSTGLRFLKLIF
TGTGCTCTTGGGGGAGAAGGCCTTCCTACCTCCACTGGCCTGCGCTTCCTTAAACTCATCTTT
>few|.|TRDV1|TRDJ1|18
CALGDKLPILDWGPKLIF
TGTGCTCTTGGGGATAAACTTCCTATCCTCGACTGGGGACCTAAACTCATCTTT